Detailed here is one TCR beta chain. Its specificity is not known. This record comes from a study of shared clonotypes between healthy human individuals. Overall study results and limits: Roughly 4.7% was the fraction of naive CD4 clonotypes found shared across a handful of donors.

The CDR3 is made up of 11 amino acids. Germline CDR1 and CDR2: SGHAT and FQNNGV. Deletions cut 5 bases from V and 10 bases from J, with 9 bases between. The protocol was immunoSEQ multiplex PCR, while the TCRdb copy is restricted to in-frame clones and leaves out a portion. The sample has about 1.5 million clones, approximately 98% seen once. Naive CD45RA+ and memory CD45RA-negative subsets were split from CD4+ cells. The chain links TRBV11-2 to TRBJ2-1; no clear D gene. This clonotype originated in a man aged 25-45 years in good health. The sequenced sample consisted of naive CD4+ T cells sorted from blood. Sample subset: CD45RA+ positively selected. For the CDR3, the DNA is TGTGCCAGCAGCCTCCGGGTCGAGCAGTTCTTC. This sequence encodes CASSLRVEQFF. The variable domain in full, completed from reference TRBV11-2 and TRBJ2-1, reads EAGVAQSPRYKIIEKRQSVAFWCNPISGHATLYWYQQILGQGPKLLIQFQNNGVVDDSQLPKDRFSAERLKGVDSTLKIQPAKLEDSAVYLCASSLRVEQFFGPGTRLTVL.